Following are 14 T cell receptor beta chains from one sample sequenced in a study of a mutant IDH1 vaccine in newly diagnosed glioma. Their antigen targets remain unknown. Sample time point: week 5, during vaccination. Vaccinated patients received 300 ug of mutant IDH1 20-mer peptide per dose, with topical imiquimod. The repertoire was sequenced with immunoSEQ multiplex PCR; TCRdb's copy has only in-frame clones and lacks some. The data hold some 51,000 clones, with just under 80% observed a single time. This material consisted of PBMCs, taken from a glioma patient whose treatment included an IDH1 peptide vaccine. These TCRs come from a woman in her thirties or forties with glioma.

This CDR3 is CASSGGGGSSQPQHF. The CDR3 DNA is TGTGCCAGCAGTGGAGGAGGGGGATCGAGTCAGCCCCAGCATTTT. The chain recombines TRBV2 with TRBJ1-5; perhaps TRBD1 as D (6 bases). Germline CDR1 is SNHLY and CDR2 is FYNNEI. V dropped 4 bases and J dropped 6 bases, with 16 bases sitting between them. This CDR3 has 15 amino acids. Variable domain in full (rest from reference TRBV2 and TRBJ1-5): EPEVTQTPSHQVTQMGQEVILRCVPISNHLYFYWYRQILGQKVEFLVSFYNNEISEKSEIFDDQFSVERPDGSNFTLKIRSTKLEDSAMYFCASSGGGGSSQPQHFGDGTRLSIL.

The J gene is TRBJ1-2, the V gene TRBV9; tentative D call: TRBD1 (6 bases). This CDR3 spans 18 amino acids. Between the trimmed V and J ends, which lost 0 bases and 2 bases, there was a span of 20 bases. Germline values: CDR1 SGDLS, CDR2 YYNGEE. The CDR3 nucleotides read TGTGCCAGCAGCGTAGCTACCAGGATGGGGGGCCACAACTATGGCTACACCTTC. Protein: CASSVATRMGGHNYGYTF.

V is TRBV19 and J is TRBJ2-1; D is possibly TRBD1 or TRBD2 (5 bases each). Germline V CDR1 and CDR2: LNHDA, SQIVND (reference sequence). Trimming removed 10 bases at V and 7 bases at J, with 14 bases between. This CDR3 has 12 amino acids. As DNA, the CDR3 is TGTGCCATCGGGACCGCAGCGAATGAGCAGTTCTTC. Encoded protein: CAIGTAANEQFF.

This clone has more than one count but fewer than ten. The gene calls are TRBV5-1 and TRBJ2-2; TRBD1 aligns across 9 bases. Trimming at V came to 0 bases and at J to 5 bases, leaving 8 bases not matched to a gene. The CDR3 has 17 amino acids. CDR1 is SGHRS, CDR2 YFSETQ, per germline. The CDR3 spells CASSLAPGQGLTGELFF. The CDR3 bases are TGCGCCAGCAGCTTGGCTCCCGGACAGGGGTTAACCGGGGAGCTGTTTTTT.

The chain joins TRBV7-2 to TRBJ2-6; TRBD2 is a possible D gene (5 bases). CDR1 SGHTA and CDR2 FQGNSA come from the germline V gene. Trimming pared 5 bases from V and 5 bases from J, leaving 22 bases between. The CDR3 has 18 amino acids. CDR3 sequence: CASSIFGRRQSRANVLTF. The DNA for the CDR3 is TGTGCCAGCAGCATATTTGGGAGACGACAAAGTCGGGCCAACGTCCTGACTTTC. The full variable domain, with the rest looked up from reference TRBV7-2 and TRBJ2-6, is GAGVSQSPSNKVTEKGKDVELRCDPISGHTALYWYRQSLGQGLEFLIYFQGNSAPDKSGLPSDRFSAERTGGSVSTLTIQRTQQEDSAVYLCASSIFGRRQSRANVLTFGAGSRLTVL.

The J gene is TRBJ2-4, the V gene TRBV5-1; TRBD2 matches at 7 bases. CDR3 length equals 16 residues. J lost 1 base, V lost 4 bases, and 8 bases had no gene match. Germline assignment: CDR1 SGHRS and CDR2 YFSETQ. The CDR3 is CASSPEAGRAKNIQYF. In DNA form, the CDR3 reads TGCGCCAGCAGCCCGGAAGCGGGGCGGGCCAAAAACATTCAGTACTTC.

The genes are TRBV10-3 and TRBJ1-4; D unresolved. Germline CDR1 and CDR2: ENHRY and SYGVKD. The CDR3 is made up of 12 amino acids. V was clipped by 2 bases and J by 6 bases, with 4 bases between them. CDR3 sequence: CAISETYEKLFF. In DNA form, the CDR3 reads TGTGCCATCAGTGAGACTTATGAAAAACTGTTTTTT.

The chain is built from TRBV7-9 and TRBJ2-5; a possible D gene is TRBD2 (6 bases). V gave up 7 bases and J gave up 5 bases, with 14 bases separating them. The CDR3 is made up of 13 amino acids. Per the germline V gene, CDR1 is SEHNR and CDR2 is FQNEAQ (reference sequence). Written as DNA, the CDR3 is TGTGCCAGCAAGGGACTCGTGCGGGAGACCCAGTACTTC. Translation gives CASKGLVRETQYF.

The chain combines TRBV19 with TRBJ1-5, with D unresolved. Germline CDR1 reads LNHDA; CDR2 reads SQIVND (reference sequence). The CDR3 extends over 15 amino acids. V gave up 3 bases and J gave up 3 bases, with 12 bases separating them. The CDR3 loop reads CASSIVAEYNQPQHF. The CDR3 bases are TGTGCCAGTAGTATTGTGGCAGAATACAATCAGCCCCAGCATTTT.

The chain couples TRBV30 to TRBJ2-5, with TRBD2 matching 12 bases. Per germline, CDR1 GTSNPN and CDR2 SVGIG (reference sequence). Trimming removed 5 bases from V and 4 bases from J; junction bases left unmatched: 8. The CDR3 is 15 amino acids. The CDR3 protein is CAWRLAGAGRETQYF. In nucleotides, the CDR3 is TGTGCCTGGCGACTAGCGGGGGCGGGGAGAGAGACCCAGTACTTC.

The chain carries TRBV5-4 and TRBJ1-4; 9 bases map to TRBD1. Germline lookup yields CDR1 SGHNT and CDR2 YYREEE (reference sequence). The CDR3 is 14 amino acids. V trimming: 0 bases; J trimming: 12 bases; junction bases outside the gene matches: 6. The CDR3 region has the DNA TGTGCCAGCAGCTTGGAACAGGGGGCGACCCAACTGTTTTTT. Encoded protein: CASSLEQGATQLFF. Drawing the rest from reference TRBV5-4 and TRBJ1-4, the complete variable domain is ETGVTQSPTHLIKTRGQQVTLRCSSQSGHNTVSWYQQALGQGPQFIFQYYREEENGRGNFPPRFSGLQFPNYSSELNVNALELDDSALYLCASSLEQGATQLFFGSGTQLSVL.

The CDR3 sequence: CASSPRDSLTYEQYF. The CDR3 nucleotides read TGTGCCAGCAGCCCCCGGGACAGCCTTACCTACGAGCAGTACTTC. The J gene is TRBJ2-7, the V gene TRBV7-8; 7 nucleotides align to TRBD1. CDR1 SGHVS and CDR2 FQNEAQ come from the germline V gene. The CDR3 contains 15 residues. V was pared by 5 bases and J by 2 bases, with 9 bases of the junction left unmatched.

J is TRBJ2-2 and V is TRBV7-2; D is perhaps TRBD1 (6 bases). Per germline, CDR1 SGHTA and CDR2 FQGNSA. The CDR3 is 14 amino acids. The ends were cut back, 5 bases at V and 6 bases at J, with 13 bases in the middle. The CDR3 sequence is CASSLQGYAGELFF. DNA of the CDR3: TGTGCCAGCAGCCTACAGGGTTATGCCGGGGAGCTGTTTTTT.

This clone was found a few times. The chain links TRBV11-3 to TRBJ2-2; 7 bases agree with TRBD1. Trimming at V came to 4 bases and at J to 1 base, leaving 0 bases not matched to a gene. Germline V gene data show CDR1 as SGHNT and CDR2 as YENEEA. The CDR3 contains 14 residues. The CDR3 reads CASSWTGNTGELFF. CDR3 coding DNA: TGTGCCAGCAGCTGGACAGGGAACACCGGGGAGCTGTTTTTT.